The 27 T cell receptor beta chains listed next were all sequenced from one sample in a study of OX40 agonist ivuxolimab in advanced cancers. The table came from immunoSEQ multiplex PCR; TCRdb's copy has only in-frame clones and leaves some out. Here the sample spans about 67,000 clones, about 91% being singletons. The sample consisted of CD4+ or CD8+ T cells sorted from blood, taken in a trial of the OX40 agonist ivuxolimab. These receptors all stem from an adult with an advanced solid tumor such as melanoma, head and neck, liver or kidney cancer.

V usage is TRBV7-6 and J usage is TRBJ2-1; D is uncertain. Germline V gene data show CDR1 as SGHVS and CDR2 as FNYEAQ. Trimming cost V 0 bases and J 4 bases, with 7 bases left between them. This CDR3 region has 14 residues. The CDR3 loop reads CASSLADSYNEQFF. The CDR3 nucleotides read TGTGCCAGCAGCTTAGCGGATTCTTACAATGAGCAGTTCTTC. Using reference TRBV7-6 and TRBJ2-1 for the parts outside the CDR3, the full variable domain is GAGVSQSPRYKVTKRGQDVALRCDPISGHVSLYWYRQALGQGPEFLTYFNYEAQQDKSGLPNDRFSAERPEGSISTLTIQRTEQRDSAMYRCASSLADSYNEQFFGPGTRLTVL.

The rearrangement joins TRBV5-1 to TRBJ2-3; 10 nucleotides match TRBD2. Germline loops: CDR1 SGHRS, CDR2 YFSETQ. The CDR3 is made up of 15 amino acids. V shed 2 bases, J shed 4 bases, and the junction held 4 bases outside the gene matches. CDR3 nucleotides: TGCGCCAGCAGCTTCCTAGCGGGAGAGGCAGATACGCAGTATTTT. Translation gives CASSFLAGEADTQYF. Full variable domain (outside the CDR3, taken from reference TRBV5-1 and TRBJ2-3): KAGVTQTPRYLIKTRGQQVTLSCSPISGHRSVSWYQQTPGQGLQFLFEYFSETQRNKGNFPGRFSGRQFSNSRSEMNVSTLELGDSALYLCASSFLAGEADTQYFGPGTRLTVL.

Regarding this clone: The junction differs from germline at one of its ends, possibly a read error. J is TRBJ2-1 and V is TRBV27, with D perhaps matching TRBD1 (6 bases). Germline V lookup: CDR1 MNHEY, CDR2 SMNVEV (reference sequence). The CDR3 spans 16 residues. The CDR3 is CASSYRDTLIYSEQFF. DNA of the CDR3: TGTGCCAGCAGTTACCGGGACACCCTCATCTACAGTGAGCAGTTCTTC.

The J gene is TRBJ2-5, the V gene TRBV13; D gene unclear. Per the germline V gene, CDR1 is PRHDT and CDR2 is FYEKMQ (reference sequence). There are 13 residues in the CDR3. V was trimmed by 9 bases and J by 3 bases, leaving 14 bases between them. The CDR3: CASNRANEETQYF. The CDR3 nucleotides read TGTGCCAGTAATCGGGCTAACGAAGAGACCCAGTACTTC.

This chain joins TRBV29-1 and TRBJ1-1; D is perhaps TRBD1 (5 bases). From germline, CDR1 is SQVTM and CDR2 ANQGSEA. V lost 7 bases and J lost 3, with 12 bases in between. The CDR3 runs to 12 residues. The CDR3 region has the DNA TGCAGCGGCAGGGTTGGGGACACTGAAGCTTTCTTT. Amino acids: CSGRVGDTEAFF.

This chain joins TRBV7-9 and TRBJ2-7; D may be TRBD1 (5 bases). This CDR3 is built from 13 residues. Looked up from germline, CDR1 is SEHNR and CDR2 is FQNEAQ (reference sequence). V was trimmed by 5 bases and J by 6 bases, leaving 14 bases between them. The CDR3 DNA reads TGTGCCAGCAGCCCGGTCGGACACGGCGAGCAGTACTTC. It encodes CASSPVGHGEQYF.

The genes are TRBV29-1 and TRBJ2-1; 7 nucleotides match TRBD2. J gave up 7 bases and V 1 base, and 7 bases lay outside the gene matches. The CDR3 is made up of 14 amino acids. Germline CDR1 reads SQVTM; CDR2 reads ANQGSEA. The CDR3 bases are TGCAGCGTTGAAGTTCTAGCGGCGGGGAATGAGCAGTTCTTC. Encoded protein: CSVEVLAAGNEQFF.

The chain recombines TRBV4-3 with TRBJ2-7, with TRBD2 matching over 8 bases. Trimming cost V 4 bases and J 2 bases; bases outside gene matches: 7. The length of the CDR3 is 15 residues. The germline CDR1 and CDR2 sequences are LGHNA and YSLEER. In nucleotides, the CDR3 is TGCGCCAGCAGCCCCGGGGGGGGTGGGCCCTACGAGCAGTACTTC. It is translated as CASSPGGGGPYEQYF.

DNA for the CDR3: TGCGCCAGCAGCCAAGGAAGTAGAGGAGGCACGTACGAGCAGTACTTC. Protein: CASSQGSRGGTYEQYF. The V and J genes are TRBV4-1 and TRBJ2-7; the D gene is possibly TRBD2 (5 bases). V lost 1 base and J 4 bases, leaving 17 bases between the germline ends. Germline V gene sequence: CDR1 MGHRA, CDR2 YSYEKL. The CDR3 loop spans 16 amino acids.

CDR3 sequence reads: CASSPLGQGLPYEQYF. CDR3 sequence (DNA): TGCGCCAGCAGCCCGTTGGGACAGGGTTTACCCTACGAGCAGTACTTC. The chain recombines TRBV4-1 with TRBJ2-7; 9 positions agree with TRBD1. The CDR3 covers 16 residues. Germline V CDR1 and CDR2: MGHRA, YSYEKL. After removal of 4 bases from V and 2 bases from J, the junction contained 9 bases not matched to a gene.

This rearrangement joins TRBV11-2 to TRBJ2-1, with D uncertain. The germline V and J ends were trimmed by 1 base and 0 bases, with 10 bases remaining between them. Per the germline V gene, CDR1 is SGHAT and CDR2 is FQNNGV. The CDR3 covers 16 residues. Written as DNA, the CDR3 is TGTGCCAGCAGCTTAGGGGCTGGTAGCTCCTACAATGAGCAGTTCTTC. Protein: CASSLGAGSSYNEQFF.

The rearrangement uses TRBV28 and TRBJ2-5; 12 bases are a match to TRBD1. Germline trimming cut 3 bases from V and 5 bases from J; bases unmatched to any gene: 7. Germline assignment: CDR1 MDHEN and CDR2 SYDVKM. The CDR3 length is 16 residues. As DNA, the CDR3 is TGTGCCAGCAGTTTTTACGGGACAGGGGGCTCTGAGACCCAGTACTTC. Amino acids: CASSFYGTGGSETQYF. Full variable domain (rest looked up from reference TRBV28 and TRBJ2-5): DVKVTQSSRYLVKRTGEKVFLECVQDMDHENMFWYRQDPGLGLRLIYFSYDVKMKEKGDIPEGYSVSREKKERFSLILESASTNQTSMYLCASSFYGTGGSETQYFGPGTRLLVL.

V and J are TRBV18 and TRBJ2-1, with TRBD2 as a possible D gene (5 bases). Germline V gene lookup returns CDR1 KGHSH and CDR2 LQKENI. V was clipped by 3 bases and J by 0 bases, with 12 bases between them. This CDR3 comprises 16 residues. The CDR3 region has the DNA TGTGCCAGCTCACCCCGACTACCGAGCTCCTACAATGAGCAGTTCTTC. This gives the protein CASSPRLPSSYNEQFF.

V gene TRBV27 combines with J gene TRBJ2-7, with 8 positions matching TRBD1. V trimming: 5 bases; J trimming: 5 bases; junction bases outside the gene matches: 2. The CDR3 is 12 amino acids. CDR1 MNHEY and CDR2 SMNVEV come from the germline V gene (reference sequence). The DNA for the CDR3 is TGTGCCAGCAGTCTGACAGGGGACGAGCAGTACTTC. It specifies CASSLTGDEQYF.

The CDR3: CASSFPSTGGWQPQHF. DNA for the CDR3: TGTGCCAGCAGCTTTCCGTCTACAGGGGGCTGGCAGCCCCAGCATTTT. This chain uses TRBV11-2 with TRBJ1-5; TRBD1 matches 9 bases. Germline trimming cut 3 bases from V and 7 bases from J; bases unmatched to any gene: 10. The CDR3 sequence is 16 residues long. CDR1 is SGHAT, CDR2 FQNNGV, per germline.

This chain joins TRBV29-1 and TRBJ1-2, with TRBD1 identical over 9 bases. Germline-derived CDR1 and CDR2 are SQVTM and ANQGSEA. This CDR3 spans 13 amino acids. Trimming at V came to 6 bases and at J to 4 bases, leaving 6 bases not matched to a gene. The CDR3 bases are TGCAGCGTGGACAGGGGACATTTCTATGGCTACACCTTC. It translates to CSVDRGHFYGYTF.

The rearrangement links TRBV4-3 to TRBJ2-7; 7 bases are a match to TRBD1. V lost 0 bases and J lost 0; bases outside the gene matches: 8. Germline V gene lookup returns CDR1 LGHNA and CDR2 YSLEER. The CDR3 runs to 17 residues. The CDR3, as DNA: TGCGCCAGCAGCCAAGATCTAGGGCCAGGGGGCTCCTACGAGCAGTACTTC. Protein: CASSQDLGPGGSYEQYF.

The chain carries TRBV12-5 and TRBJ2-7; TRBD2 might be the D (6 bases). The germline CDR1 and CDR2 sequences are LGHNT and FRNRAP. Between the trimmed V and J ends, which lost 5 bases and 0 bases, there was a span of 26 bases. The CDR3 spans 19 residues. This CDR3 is CASGDHKVMYRESSYEQYF. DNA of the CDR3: TGTGCTAGTGGTGATCACAAGGTTATGTATCGGGAGAGCTCCTACGAGCAGTACTTC.

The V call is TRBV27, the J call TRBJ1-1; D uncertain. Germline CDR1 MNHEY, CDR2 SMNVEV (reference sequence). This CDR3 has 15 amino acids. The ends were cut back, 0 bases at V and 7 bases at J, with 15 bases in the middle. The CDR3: CASSLSLGKVDEAFF. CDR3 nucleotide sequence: TGTGCCAGCAGTTTATCCCTCGGAAAGGTTGATGAAGCTTTCTTT.

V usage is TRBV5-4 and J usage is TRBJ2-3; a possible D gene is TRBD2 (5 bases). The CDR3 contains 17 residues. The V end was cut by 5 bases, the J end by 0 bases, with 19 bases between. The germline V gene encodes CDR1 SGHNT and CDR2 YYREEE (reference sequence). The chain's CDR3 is CASREAEGETSTDTQYF. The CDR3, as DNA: TGTGCCAGCAGGGAGGCCGAGGGTGAAACGAGCACAGATACGCAGTATTTT.

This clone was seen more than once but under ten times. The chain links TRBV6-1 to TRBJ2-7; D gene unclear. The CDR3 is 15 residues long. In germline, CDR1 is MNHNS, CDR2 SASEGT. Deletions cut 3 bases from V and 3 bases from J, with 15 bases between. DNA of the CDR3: TGTGCCAGCAGTGAGGGCCCCGGCAGGAACTACGAGCAGTACTTC. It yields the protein CASSEGPGRNYEQYF.

The CDR3 here is CASSLGRGRANTEAFF. DNA of the CDR3: TGTGCCAGCAGCTTGGGCAGGGGGCGGGCGAACACTGAAGCTTTCTTT. V gene TRBV7-8 combines with J gene TRBJ1-1; 8 positions match TRBD1. There are 16 residues in the CDR3. From germline, CDR1 is SGHVS and CDR2 FQNEAQ. Germline trimming cut 3 bases from V and 1 base from J; bases unmatched to any gene: 7. Full variable domain (remainder filled in from reference TRBV7-8 and TRBJ1-1): GAGVSQSPRYKVAKRGQDVALRCDPISGHVSLFWYQQALGQGPEFLTYFQNEAQLDKSGLPSDRFFAERPEGSVSTLKIQRTQQEDSAVYLCASSLGRGRANTEAFFGQGTRLTVV.

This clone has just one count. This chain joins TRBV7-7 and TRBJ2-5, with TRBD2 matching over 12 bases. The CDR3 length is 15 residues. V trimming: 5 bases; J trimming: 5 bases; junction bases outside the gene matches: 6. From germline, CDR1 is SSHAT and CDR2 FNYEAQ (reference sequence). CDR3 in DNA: TGTGCCAGCAGCCCTAGCGGGAGGGGGCTTGAGACCCAGTACTTC. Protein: CASSPSGRGLETQYF.

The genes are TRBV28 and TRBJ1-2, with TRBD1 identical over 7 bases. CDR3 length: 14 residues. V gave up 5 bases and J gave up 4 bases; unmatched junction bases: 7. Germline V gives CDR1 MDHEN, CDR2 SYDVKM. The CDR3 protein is CASSPTGRGYGYTF. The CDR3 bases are TGTGCCAGCAGTCCGACAGGGCGGGGCTATGGCTACACCTTC.

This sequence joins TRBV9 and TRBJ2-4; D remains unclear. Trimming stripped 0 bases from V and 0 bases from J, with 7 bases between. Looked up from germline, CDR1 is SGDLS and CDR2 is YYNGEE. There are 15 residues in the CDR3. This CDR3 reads CASSVDTGAKNIQYF. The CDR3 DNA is TGTGCCAGCAGCGTAGACACGGGAGCCAAAAACATTCAGTACTTC.

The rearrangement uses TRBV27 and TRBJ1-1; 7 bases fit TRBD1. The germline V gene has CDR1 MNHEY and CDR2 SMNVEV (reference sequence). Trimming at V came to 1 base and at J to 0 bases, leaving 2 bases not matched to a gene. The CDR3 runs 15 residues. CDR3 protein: CASSLYGTVNTEAFF. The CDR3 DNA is TGTGCCAGCAGTTTATATGGGACAGTGAACACTGAAGCTTTCTTT.

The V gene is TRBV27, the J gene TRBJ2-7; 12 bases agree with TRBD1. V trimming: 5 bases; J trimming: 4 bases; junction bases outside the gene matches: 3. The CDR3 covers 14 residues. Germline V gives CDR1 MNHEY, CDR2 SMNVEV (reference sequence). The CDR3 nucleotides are TGTGCCAGCAGTCGGGACAGGGGGCGGTACGAGCAGTACTTC. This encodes CASSRDRGRYEQYF.